This section outlines one TCR beta chain sequence together with its context. Its antigen is still unknown. This may be a read error: a much more frequent sequence differs by one nucleotide. The data belong to a study of T cells in Graves' hyperthyroidism and ophthalmopathy (dated by TCRdb to between 2018 and 2021). Concerning the study at large: Peripheral blood was sampled at the time of initial diagnosis, prior to any treatment. To identify TCR V-J signatures that set the groups apart, the researchers used a discovery cohort of 100 patients, made up of under 45 with Graves' ophthalmopathy and some 60 with stable Graves' hyperthyroidism. Whether ophthalmopathy could be predicted prospectively was tested in an independent validation cohort made up of under 20 hyperthyroidism patients plus 17 patients who later progressed to ophthalmopathy. For training and testing, the 100 or so patients in the discovery cohort were randomly divided in a 7:3 ratio. The study also compared thyroid tissue and blood T-cell repertoires from roughly 6 Graves' hyperthyroidism patients. After sampling, hyperthyroidism patients received methimazole starting at 30 mg daily, and ophthalmopathy patients received high-dose intravenous methylprednisolone. The paper reports TCR Vbeta CDR3 sequencing of roughly 140 peripheral blood samples: 40 or so ophthalmopathy, fewer than 80 hyperthyroidism and 17 progressor patients. Study-wide findings and limitations: In validation, the model predicted progression to ophthalmopathy a median of approximately 6.6 months before onset, with approximately 70% sensitivity and more than 72% specificity. Sample size was not statistically predetermined, and blinding of investigators to group allocation was not performed. Blood samples also contained most of the expanded thyroid clonotypes (frequency above 0.001), which suggests that blood repertoires may reflect thyroid immune responses. In cross-validation, a model built on a 13 V-J signature told ophthalmopathy apart from stable hyperthyroidism with under 90% sensitivity and 81% to 82% specificity, and in testing the same model reached 80%/75%.

From the cysteine through the phenylalanine, the CDR3 covers 14 amino acids. Here the CDR3 DNA is all that survives: 42 bases in frame from base 1. CDR1 and CDR2 are read off the germline V gene as SQVTM and ANQGSEA. Stable Graves' hyperthyroidism was defined as the absence of progression to ophthalmopathy over 18 months of follow-up. Hyperthyroidism patients were newly diagnosed, with disease duration under 2 months, and aged 18 to 65 years. Patients with uncontrolled infections, other autoimmune diseases, pregnancy or lactation were excluded. Diagnoses relied on clinical symptoms, serum thyroxine and TRAb, thyroid ultrasound and orbital computed tomography. PBMCs were isolated from about 10 ml of fresh peripheral blood by Ficoll-Paque density gradient centrifugation. Total RNA was extracted with Trizol reagent, and quality was checked on an Agilent 2100 Bioanalyzer. The TCR beta CDR3 regions were amplified from the RNA transcripts. A first-round RT-PCR of the TCR CDR3 used the HTBI primer set with the Qiagen OneStep RT-PCR kit. A second multiplex PCR round built the libraries, followed by size selection and purification. Sequencing of the libraries was done on an Illumina HiSeq2000 using paired-end 100 bp reads. The original pipeline was this. SOAPnuke was used to process the raw data, removing reads that contained adapters or uncalled bases, had a mean Phred below 15, or lacked an exact match to the constant primer or identifier. High-quality paired reads were merged with COPE v1.2.5, and unique nucleotide sequences were defined as clonotypes. Clonotypes were aligned to IMGT TRBV, TRBD and TRBJ reference segments using MiTCR v1.1. The analysis included only V-J combinations with a frequency above 0.0001, which together covered 98% to 99.2% of the repertoires. A TCS score was defined as the ratio of F50 (clonal expansion) to E x V (chaos), with BLOSUM62-based TCRdist applied between CDR3 peptides within each V-J. Welch's t-statistics and random forest reduced just over 500 V-J features to around 14, which were used in a naive Bayes classifier (R e1071). TCRdb reanalyzed the raw reads on its own, using fastp at Q25 for trimming and MiXCR for clone calling, and kept in-frame beta chains. CDR3 protein sequences are deduplicated, and each keeps its most common genes and DNA. These V and J calls rely on TCRdb rather than the paper's analysis. The sample has 550,000 to 800,000 distinct CDR3 sequences on record, about 15% of them singletons. The ten largest clonotypes hold around 8.1% of the sample.

This sequence originates from a man younger than 35 with Graves' hyperthyroidism. The rearrangement joined TRBV29-1 to TRBJ2-5, and 13 junctional nucleotides match TRBD2. The sequenced material came from blood. The nucleotide sequence reads as follows: TGCAGCGCCGGACTAGCGGGAGACCAAGGGACCCAGTACTTC. Its coded protein is CSAGLAGDQGTQYF.